These 17 T cell receptor beta chains were all obtained from the same sample, sequenced in a study of early T cells in non-severe SARS-CoV-2 infection. TCRdb reprocessed the 5' RACE reads with MiXCR, giving one entry per CDR3 protein. The table has around 110,000 distinct CDR3 sequences, 11% seen once. The sequencing sample was made of whole blood. The receptors originated from an adult who was a healthcare worker with PCR-confirmed SARS-CoV-2 infection or an uninfected control (not recorded which).

This clonotype was picked up many times. The chain carries TRBV20-1 and TRBJ2-5; 9 positions match TRBD2. Germline CDR1 DFQATT, CDR2 SNEGSKA (reference sequence). The ends lost 0 bases at V and 2 bases at J; junction bases unmatched: 7. There are 16 residues in the CDR3. CDR3 region: CSARDQLAGLQETQYF. The CDR3 coding sequence is TGCAGTGCTAGAGACCAGCTAGCGGGACTACAAGAGACCCAGTACTTC.

This clonotype came up many times. J is TRBJ1-2 and V is TRBV9; perhaps TRBD1 as D (5 bases). V dropped 5 bases and J dropped 2 bases, with 16 bases sitting between them. The CDR3 has 15 residues. Per germline, CDR1 SGDLS and CDR2 YYNGEE. The chain's CDR3 is CASSEDPGGNYGYTF. For the CDR3, the DNA is TGTGCCAGCAGTGAGGACCCCGGGGGGAACTATGGCTACACCTTC.

This clonotype was detected a few times. This sequence joins TRBV20-1 and TRBJ2-1; 10 nucleotides line up with TRBD2. This CDR3 spans 14 amino acids. From germline, CDR1 is DFQATT and CDR2 SNEGSKA (reference sequence). The CDR3 nucleotides read TGCAGCTCCCCCAGGACTAGCGGATACAATGAGCAGTTCTTC. It specifies CSSPRTSGYNEQFF.

There are many counts of this clonotype. The chain has TRBV27 and TRBJ2-3, with 11 bases fitting TRBD1. Germline CDR1 and CDR2: MNHEY and SMNVEV (reference sequence). The CDR3 sequence is 15 residues long. Trimming at V came to 5 bases and at J to 5 bases, leaving 6 bases not matched to a gene. CDR3 sequence: CASSIGTGGGDTQYF. Here the CDR3 DNA reads TGTGCCAGCAGTATAGGGACAGGGGGAGGAGATACGCAGTATTTT.

This clonotype was seen ten or more times. The chain carries TRBV24-1 and TRBJ2-2; D gene uncertain. Trimming left V 7 bases short and J 6 bases short, with 11 bases between. The CDR3 is 13 residues long. Germline loops: CDR1 KGHDR, CDR2 SFDVKD. CDR3: CATRSARSGELFF. The CDR3 bases are TGTGCCACCAGGTCCGCCAGATCCGGGGAGCTGTTTTTT.

This clonotype was counted only a few times. The chain recombines TRBV20-1 with TRBJ2-7, with unresolved D. From germline, CDR1 is DFQATT and CDR2 SNEGSKA (reference sequence). V was cut by 4 bases and J by 3 bases, with 10 bases left in between. The length of the CDR3 is 12 residues. This CDR3 is CSAISTYYEQYF. The CDR3 DNA is TGCAGTGCTATCTCTACGTACTACGAGCAGTACTTC.

The table lists this clonotype with many counts. The V gene is TRBV18, the J gene TRBJ1-2; no reliable D call. This CDR3 spans 12 amino acids. Germline V gene data show CDR1 as KGHSH and CDR2 as LQKENI. Trimming took off 1 base at V and 6 bases at J, with 6 bases between the two ends. CDR3 DNA sequence: TGTGCCAGCTCACCACTTCGGGATGGCTACACCTTC. Encoded protein: CASSPLRDGYTF.

This clonotype has a count of ten or more. The chain links TRBV6-2 or TRBV6-3 to TRBJ1-3; D gene uncertain. This CDR3 is 17 amino acids long. The V end lost 8 bases, the J end lost 0 bases, and 20 bases lay between the germline ends. Germline V gene sequence: CDR1 MNHEY, CDR2 SVGEGT. CDR3: CASSIAGLPSSGNTIYF. The CDR3, as DNA: TGTGCCAGCTCAATCGCCGGACTGCCGAGCTCTGGAAACACCATATATTTT.

The rearrangement joins TRBV20-1 to TRBJ1-1; unclear D gene. The germline V gene encodes CDR1 DFQATT and CDR2 SNEGSKA (reference sequence). The CDR3 totals 12 residues. The V gene lost 3 bases and the J gene lost 1 base, with 6 bases spanning the gap. The DNA of the CDR3 is TGCAGTGCTAGTCCAGAGAACACTGAAGCTTTCTTT. Residues: CSASPENTEAFF.

This clonotype was seen more than once but under ten times. The V and J genes are TRBV2 and TRBJ2-3, with 8 bases aligning to TRBD2. Per germline, CDR1 SNHLY and CDR2 FYNNEI. There are 14 residues in the CDR3. V shed 4 bases, J shed 3 bases, and the junction held 3 bases outside the gene matches. This chain's CDR3 is CASSAAGETDTQYF. For the CDR3, the DNA is TGTGCCAGCAGTGCAGCGGGAGAAACAGATACGCAGTATTTT.

This clonotype occurred many times. The genes are TRBV19 and TRBJ1-1, with a tentative D call TRBD1 (5 bases). From germline, CDR1 is LNHDA and CDR2 SQIVND (reference sequence). This CDR3 is 12 amino acids long. V lost 5 bases, J lost 4 bases, and 8 bases lay in between. The CDR3 protein is CASSHGATEAFF. In DNA, the CDR3 is TGTGCCAGTAGTCACGGGGCCACTGAAGCTTTCTTT. Variable domain in full (rest from reference TRBV19 and TRBJ1-1): DGGITQSPKYLFRKEGQNVTLSCEQNLNHDAMYWYRQDPGQGLRLIYYSQIVNDFQKGDIAEGYSVSREKKESFPLTVTSAQKNPTAFYLCASSHGATEAFFGQGTRLTVV.

The chain combines TRBV5-5 with TRBJ2-1; D not certain. CDR3 length equals 16 residues. Germline lookup yields CDR1 SGHKS and CDR2 YYEKEE (reference sequence). V lost 4 bases to trimming and J lost 4 bases, with 18 bases between them. The CDR3 loop reads CASSLLDTGPYNEQFF. The CDR3 DNA follows: TGTGCCAGCAGCCTGCTCGACACCGGCCCTTACAATGAGCAGTTCTTC.

This chain connects TRBV4-1 to TRBJ2-7; perhaps TRBD1 as D (6 bases). CDR3 length: 15 residues. Germline-derived CDR1 and CDR2 are MGHRA and YSYEKL. V was cut by 5 bases and J by 6 bases, with 20 bases left in between. The CDR3 sequence: CASSYPGQRIGEQYF. The CDR3 DNA follows: TGCGCCAGCAGCTACCCGGGACAAAGGATCGGCGAGCAGTACTTC.

A few counts support this clonotype. CDR3 region: CASSQDPRVGGYTF. CDR3 nucleotide sequence: TGCGCCAGCAGCCAAGACCCCAGGGTAGGGGGCTACACCTTC. This rearrangement joins TRBV4-1 to TRBJ1-2; D may be TRBD1 (5 bases). Germline V gene lookup returns CDR1 MGHRA and CDR2 YSYEKL. With 0 bases removed from V and 8 bases from J, the gap between germline ends came to 13 bases. CDR3 size: 14 residues.

CDR3 coding DNA: TGTGCCAGCAGCAGACTGCGGGATATGAACACTGAAGCTTTCTTT. Translation gives CASSRLRDMNTEAFF. The genes are TRBV21-1 and TRBJ1-1. TRBV21-1 is shown as a pseudogene. This CDR3 region has 15 residues.

This clonotype occurred many times. The V and J genes are TRBV7-2 and TRBJ2-1; D is ambiguous. The CDR3 has 12 residues. Trimming stripped 5 bases from V and 7 bases from J, with 9 bases between. Germline lookup yields CDR1 SGHTA and CDR2 FQGNSA. CDR3 amino acids: CASSMTGNEQFF. The CDR3, as DNA: TGTGCCAGCAGCATGACTGGGAATGAGCAGTTCTTC. The full variable domain, in which reference TRBV7-2 and TRBJ2-1 provide the parts outside the CDR3, is GAGVSQSPSNKVTEKGKDVELRCDPISGHTALYWYRQSLGQGLEFLIYFQGNSAPDKSGLPSDRFSAERTGGSVSTLTIQRTQQEDSAVYLCASSMTGNEQFFGPGTRLTVL.

This chain joins TRBV15 and TRBJ1-5; D uncertain. This CDR3 region has 14 residues. Germline V gene data show CDR1 as LNHNV and CDR2 as YYDKDF (reference sequence). Trimming took 1 base from V and 3 from J, leaving 7 bases between them. The CDR3 sequence: CATSRGRDNQPQHF. For the CDR3, the DNA is TGTGCCACCAGCAGAGGGCGGGACAATCAGCCCCAGCATTTT.